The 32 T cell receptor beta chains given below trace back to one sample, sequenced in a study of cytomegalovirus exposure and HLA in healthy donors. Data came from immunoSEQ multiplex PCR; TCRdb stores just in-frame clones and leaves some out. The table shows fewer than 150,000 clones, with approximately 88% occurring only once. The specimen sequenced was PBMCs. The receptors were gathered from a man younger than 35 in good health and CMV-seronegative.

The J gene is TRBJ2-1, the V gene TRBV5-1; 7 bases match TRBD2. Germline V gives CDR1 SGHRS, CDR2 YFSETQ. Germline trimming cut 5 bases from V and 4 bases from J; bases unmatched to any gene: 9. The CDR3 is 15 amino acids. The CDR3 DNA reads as TGCGCCAGCAGTCCCTCCGGGACTACATACAATGAGCAGTTCTTC. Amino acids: CASSPSGTTYNEQFF.

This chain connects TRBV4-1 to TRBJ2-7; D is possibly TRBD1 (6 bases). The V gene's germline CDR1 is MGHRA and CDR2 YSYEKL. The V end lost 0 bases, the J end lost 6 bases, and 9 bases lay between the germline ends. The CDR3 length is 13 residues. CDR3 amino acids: CASSQEAGVEQYF. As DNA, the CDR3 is TGCGCCAGCAGCCAAGAAGCAGGGGTCGAGCAGTACTTC.

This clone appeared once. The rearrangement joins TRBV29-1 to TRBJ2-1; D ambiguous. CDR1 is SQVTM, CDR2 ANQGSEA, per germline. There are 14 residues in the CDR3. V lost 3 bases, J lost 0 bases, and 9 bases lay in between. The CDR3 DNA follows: TGCAGCGTTGACTTCCACGGCTCCTACAATGAGCAGTTCTTC. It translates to CSVDFHGSYNEQFF.

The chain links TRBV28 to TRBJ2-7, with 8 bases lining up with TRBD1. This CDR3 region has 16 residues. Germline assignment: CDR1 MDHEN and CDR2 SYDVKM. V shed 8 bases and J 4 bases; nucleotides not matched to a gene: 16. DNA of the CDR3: TGTGCCAGCGCCGGGACAGGATCCCAAGGGGCATACGAGCAGTACTTC. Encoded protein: CASAGTGSQGAYEQYF.

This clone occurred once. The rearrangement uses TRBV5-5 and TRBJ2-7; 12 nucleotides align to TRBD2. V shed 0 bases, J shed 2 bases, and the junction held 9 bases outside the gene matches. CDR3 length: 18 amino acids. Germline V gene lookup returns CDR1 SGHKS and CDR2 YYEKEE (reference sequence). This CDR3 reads CASSLGTSGGFKTYEQYF. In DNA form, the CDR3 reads TGTGCCAGCAGCTTGGGTACTAGCGGGGGGTTTAAAACCTACGAGCAGTACTTC.

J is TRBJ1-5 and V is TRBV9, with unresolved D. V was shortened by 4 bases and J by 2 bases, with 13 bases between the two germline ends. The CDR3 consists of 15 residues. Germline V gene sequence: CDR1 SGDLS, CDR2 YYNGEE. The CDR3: CASSPDWEGNQPQHF. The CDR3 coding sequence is TGTGCCAGCAGCCCCGACTGGGAGGGCAATCAGCCCCAGCATTTT. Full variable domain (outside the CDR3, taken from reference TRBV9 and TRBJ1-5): DSGVTQTPKHLITATGQRVTLRCSPRSGDLSVYWYQQSLDQGLQFLIQYYNGEERAKGNILERFSAQQFPDLHSELNLSSLELGDSALYFCASSPDWEGNQPQHFGDGTRLSIL.

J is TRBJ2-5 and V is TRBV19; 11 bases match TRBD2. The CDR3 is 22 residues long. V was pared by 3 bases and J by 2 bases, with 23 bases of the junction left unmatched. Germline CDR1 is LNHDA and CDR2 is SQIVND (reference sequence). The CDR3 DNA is TGTGCCAGTAGTATCTCTTTGCTGGGGAGAACCGGGACTAGCGGACCTCAAGAGACCCAGTACTTC. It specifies CASSISLLGRTGTSGPQETQYF.

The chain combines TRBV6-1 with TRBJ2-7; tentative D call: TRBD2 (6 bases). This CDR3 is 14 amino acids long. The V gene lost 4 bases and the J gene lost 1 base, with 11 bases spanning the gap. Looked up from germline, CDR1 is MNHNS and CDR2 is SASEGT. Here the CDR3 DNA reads TGTGCCAGCAGTGTGAGCGGACTATCCTACGAGCAGTACTTC. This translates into CASSVSGLSYEQYF.

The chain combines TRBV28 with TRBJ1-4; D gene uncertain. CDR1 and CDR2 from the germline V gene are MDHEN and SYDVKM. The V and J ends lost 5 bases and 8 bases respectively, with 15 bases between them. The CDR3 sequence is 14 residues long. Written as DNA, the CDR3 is TGTGCCAGCAGTGTCGGAGGACGAAGGGAAAAACTGTTTTTT. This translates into CASSVGGRREKLFF.

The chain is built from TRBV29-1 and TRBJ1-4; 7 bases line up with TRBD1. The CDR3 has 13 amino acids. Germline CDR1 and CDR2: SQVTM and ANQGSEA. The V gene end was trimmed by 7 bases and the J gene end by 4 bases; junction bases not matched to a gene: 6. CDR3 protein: CSGSQGVNEKLFF. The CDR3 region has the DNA TGCAGCGGATCGCAGGGGGTTAATGAAAAACTGTTTTTT.

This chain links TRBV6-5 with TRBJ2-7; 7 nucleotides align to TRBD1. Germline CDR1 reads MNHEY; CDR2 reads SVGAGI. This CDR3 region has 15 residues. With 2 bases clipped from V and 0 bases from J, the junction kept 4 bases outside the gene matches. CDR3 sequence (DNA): TGTGCCAGCAGTTACCGGGGACAGAACTCCTACGAGCAGTACTTC. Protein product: CASSYRGQNSYEQYF.

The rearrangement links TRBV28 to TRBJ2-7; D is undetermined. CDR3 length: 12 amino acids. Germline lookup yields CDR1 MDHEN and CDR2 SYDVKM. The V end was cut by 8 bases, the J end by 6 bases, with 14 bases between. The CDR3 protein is CASLDSYSEQYF. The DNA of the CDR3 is TGTGCCAGCCTAGACTCTTACTCCGAGCAGTACTTC.

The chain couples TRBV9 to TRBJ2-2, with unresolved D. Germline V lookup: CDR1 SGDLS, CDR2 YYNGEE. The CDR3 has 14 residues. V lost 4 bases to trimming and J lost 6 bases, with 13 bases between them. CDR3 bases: TGTGCCAGCAGCACCAACCCGGGTTCCGGGGAGCTGTTTTTT. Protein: CASSTNPGSGELFF.

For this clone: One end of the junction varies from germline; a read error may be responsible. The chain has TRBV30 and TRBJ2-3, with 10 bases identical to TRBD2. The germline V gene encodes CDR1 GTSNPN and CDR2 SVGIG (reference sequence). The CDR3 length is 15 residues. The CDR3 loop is CAWGVAGGFTDTQYF. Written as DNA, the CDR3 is TGTGCCTGGGGTGTAGCGGGGGGATTCACAGATACGCAGTATTTT.

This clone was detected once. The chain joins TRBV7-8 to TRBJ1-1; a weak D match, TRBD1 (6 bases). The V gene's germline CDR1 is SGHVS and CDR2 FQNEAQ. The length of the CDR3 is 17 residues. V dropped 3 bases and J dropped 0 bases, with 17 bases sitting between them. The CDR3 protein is CASSLAVGAIMNTEAFF. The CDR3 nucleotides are TGTGCCAGCAGCTTGGCGGTGGGGGCCATCATGAACACTGAAGCTTTCTTT.

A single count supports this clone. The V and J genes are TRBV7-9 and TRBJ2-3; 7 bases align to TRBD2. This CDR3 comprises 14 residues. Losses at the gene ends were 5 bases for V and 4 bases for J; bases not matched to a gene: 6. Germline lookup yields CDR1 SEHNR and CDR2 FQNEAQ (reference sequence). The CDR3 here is CASSAGLGPDTQYF. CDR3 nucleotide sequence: TGTGCCAGCAGCGCAGGACTAGGACCAGATACGCAGTATTTT.

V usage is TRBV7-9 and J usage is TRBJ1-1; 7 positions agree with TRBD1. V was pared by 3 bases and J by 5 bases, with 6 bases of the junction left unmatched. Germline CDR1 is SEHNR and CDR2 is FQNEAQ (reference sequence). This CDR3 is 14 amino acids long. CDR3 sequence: CASSFPKTGTEAFF. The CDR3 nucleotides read TGTGCCAGCAGCTTCCCCAAGACAGGGACTGAAGCTTTCTTT.

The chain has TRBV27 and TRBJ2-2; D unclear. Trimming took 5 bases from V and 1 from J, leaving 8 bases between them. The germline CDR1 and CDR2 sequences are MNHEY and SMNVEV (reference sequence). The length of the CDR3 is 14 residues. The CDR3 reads CASSHQQNTGELFF. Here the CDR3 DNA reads TGTGCCAGCAGTCACCAACAGAACACCGGGGAGCTGTTTTTT.

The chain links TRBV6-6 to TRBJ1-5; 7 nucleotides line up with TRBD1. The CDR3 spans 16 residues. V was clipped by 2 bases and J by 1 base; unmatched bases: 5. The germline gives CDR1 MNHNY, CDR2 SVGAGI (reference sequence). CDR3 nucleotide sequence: TGTGCCAGCAGTTACCCCCCGGACAGGAGCAATCAGCCCCAGCATTTT. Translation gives CASSYPPDRSNQPQHF.

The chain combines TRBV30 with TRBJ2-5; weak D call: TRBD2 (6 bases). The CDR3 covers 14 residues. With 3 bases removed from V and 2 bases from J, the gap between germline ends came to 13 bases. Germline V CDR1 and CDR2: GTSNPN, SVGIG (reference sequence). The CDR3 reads CAWRDLAPQETQYF. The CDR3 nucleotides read TGTGCCTGGAGGGATCTAGCGCCGCAAGAGACCCAGTACTTC. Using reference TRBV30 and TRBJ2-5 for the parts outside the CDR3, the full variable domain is SQTIHQWPATLVQPVGSPLSLECTVEGTSNPNLYWYRQAAGRGLQLLFYSVGIGQISSEVPQNLSASRPQDRQFILSSKKLLLSDSGFYLCAWRDLAPQETQYFGPGTRLLVL.

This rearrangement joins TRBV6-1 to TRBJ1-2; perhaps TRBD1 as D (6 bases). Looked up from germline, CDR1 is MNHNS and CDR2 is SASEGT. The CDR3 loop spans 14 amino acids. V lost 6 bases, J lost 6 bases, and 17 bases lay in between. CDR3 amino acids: CASRGHNLNNGYTF. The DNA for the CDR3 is TGTGCCAGCAGGGGACATAATCTGAATAATGGCTACACCTTC.

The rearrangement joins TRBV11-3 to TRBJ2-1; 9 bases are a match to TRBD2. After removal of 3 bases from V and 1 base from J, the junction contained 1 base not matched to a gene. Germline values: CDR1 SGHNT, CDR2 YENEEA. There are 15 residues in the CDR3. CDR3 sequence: CASSLSGGSYNEQFF. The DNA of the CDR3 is TGTGCCAGCAGCTTGAGCGGGGGGTCCTACAATGAGCAGTTCTTC. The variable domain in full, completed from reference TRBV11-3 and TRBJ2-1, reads EAGVVQSPRYKIIEKKQPVAFWCNPISGHNTLYWYLQNLGQGPELLIRYENEEAVDDSQLPKDRFSAERLKGVDSTLKIQPAELGDSAVYLCASSLSGGSYNEQFFGPGTRLTVL.

The chain's CDR3 is CASSSPSWGGAGDTQYF. The CDR3 bases are TGTGCCAGCAGTAGTCCTAGCTGGGGGGGGGCCGGAGATACGCAGTATTTT. V usage is TRBV2 and J usage is TRBJ2-3, with D possibly being TRBD2 (7 bases). CDR3 size: 17 residues. Looked up from germline, CDR1 is SNHLY and CDR2 is FYNNEI. V lost 5 bases, J lost 5 bases, and 23 bases lay in between.

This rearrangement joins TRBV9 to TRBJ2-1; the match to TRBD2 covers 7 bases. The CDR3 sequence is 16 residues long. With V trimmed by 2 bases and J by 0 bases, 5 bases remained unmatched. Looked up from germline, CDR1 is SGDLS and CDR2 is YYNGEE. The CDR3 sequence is CASSVGGSASYNEQFF. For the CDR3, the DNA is TGTGCCAGCAGCGTCGGGGGGTCCGCCTCCTACAATGAGCAGTTCTTC.

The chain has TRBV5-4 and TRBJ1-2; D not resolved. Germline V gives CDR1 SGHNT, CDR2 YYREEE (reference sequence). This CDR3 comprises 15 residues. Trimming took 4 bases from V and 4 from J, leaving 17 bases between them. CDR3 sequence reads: CASSRHEVASYGYTF. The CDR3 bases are TGTGCCAGCAGCCGCCACGAGGTCGCCTCCTATGGCTACACCTTC.

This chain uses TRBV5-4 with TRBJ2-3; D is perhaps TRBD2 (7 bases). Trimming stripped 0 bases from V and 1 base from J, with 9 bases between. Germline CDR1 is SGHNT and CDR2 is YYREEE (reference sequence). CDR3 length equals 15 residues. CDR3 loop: CASSLDGGRTDTQYF. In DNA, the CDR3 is TGTGCCAGCAGCTTGGACGGGGGGCGCACAGATACGCAGTATTTT. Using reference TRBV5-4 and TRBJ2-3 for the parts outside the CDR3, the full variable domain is ETGVTQSPTHLIKTRGQQVTLRCSSQSGHNTVSWYQQALGQGPQFIFQYYREEENGRGNFPPRFSGLQFPNYSSELNVNALELDDSALYLCASSLDGGRTDTQYFGPGTRLTVL.

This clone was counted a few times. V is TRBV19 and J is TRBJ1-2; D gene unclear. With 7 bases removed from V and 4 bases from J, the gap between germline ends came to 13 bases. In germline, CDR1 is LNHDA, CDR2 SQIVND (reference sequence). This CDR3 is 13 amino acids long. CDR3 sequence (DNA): TGTGCCAGTATCGGCCTCGGGTCCTATGGCTACACCTTC. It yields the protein CASIGLGSYGYTF.

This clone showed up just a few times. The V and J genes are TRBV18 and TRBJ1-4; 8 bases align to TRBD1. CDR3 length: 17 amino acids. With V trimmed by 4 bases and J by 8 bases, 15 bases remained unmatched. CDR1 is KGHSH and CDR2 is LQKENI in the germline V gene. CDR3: CASSQRGMDRVEEKLFF. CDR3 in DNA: TGTGCCAGCTCACAAAGAGGGATGGACAGGGTGGAGGAAAAACTGTTTTTT.

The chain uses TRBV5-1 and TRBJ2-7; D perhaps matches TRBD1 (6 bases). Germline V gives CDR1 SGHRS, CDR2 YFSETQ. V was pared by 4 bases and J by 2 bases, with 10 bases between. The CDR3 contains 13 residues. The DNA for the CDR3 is TGCGCCAGCAGCCTGACAGGAACCTACGAGCAGTACTTC. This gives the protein CASSLTGTYEQYF.

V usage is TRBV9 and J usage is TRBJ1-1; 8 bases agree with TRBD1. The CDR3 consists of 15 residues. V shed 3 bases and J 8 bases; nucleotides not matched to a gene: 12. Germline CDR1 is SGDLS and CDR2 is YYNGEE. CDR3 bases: TGTGCCAGCAGCGAAAGGACAGGGAGAGAAGAAGAAGCTTTCTTT. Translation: CASSERTGREEEAFF.

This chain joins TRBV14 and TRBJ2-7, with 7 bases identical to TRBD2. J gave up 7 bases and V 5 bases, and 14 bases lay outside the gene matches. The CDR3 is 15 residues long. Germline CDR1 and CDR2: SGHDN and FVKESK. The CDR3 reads CASSMFQGGVNEQYF. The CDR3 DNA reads TGTGCCAGCAGCATGTTTCAGGGAGGGGTGAATGAGCAGTACTTC. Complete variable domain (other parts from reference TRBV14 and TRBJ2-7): EAGVTQFPSHSVIEKGQTVTLRCDPISGHDNLYWYRRVMGKEIKFLLHFVKESKQDESGMPNNRFLAERTGGTYSTLKVQPAELEDSGVYFCASSMFQGGVNEQYFGPGTRLTVT.

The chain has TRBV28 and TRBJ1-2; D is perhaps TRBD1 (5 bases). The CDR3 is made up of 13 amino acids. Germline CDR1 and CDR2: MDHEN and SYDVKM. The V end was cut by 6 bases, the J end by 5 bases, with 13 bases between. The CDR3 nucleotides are TGTGCCAGCAGACCCCCGGACAAGTATGGCTACACCTTC. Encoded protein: CASRPPDKYGYTF.